This T cell receptor beta chain originates from a study of blood T cell repertoires in COVID-19. Study in general: Material from acute and convalescent COVID-19 was sourced from the United States, Italy and Spain.

CDR3 length: 16 residues. Trimming removed 6 bases from V and 0 bases from J; junction bases left unmatched: 8. Looked up from germline, CDR1 is SGHTA and CDR2 is FQGTGA. Original data processing: Counts of nucleated cells, estimated from reference gene primer amplification, were obtained. Assay used: immunoSEQ multiplex PCR; TCRdb lists only in-frame clones, some missing. Clone size and the V and J calls come from that table; the DNA yielded D and trimming. The data show around 200,000 clones, with 83% seen just once and less than 3.5% held by the top ten. J is TRBJ2-1 and V is TRBV7-3, with 7 bases that match TRBD2. Sequenced sample: peripheral blood. The source of this sequence is a man aged 45 to 65 with active or convalescent COVID-19. CDR3 amino acids: CASSWVAGSSYNEQFF. For the CDR3, the DNA is TGTGCCAGCAGTTGGGTAGCGGGCAGCTCCTACAATGAGCAGTTCTTC.